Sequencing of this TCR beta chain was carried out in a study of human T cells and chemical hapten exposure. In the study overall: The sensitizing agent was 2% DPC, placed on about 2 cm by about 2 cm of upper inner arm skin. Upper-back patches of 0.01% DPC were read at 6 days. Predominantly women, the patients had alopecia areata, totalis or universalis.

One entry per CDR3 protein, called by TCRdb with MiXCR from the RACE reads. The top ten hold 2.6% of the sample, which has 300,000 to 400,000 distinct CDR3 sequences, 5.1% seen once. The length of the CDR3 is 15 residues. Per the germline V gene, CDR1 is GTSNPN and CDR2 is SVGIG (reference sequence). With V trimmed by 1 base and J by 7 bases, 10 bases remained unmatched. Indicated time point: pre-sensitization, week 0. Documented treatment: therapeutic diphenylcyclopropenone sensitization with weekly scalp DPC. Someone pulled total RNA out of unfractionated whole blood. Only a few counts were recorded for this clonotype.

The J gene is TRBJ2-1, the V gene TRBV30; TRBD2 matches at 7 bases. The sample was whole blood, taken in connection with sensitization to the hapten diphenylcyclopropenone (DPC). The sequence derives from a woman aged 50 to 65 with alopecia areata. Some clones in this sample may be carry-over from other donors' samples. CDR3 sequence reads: CAWSAPGGPTNEQFF. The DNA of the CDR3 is TGTGCCTGGAGTGCCCCGGGAGGCCCTACTAATGAGCAGTTCTTC.